The following is a T cell receptor beta chain sequence with its context. Antigen unknown. A read error is likely, as this CDR3 ends without the conserved phenylalanine or tryptophan. The library came from three nested PCR rounds adapted from ARM-PCR protocols. TCRdb reprocessed the multiplex PCR reads with MiXCR, giving one entry per CDR3 protein. This sample carries tens of thousands of distinct CDR3 sequences, about two thirds of them seen once, and the ten largest clones take about 30%. This sample is drawn from a study of tumor and adjacent non-tumor tissue in lung cancer. Study results and caveats: Normal lung showed higher cumulative top 100 clone frequency than tumor. Compared with tumor, normal lung showed significantly lower TCR diversity.

RNA was extracted from bulk tissue without any cell sorting. This non-tumor lung sample came from over 3 cm beyond the tumor edge. The CDR3 contains 14 residues. With 7 bases removed from V and 4 bases from J, the gap between germline ends came to 16 bases. The TCR sequence derives from a woman in her 70s with non-small cell lung cancer. This chain joins TRBV12-3 or TRBV12-4 and TRBJ2-5, with D perhaps matching TRBD2 (5 bases). The sample was distant non-tumor lung tissue. The CDR3 sequence is CASNRLMAGETQYS. CDR3 bases: TGTGCCAGCAACCGCTTAATGGCGGGAGAGACCCAGTACTCC.